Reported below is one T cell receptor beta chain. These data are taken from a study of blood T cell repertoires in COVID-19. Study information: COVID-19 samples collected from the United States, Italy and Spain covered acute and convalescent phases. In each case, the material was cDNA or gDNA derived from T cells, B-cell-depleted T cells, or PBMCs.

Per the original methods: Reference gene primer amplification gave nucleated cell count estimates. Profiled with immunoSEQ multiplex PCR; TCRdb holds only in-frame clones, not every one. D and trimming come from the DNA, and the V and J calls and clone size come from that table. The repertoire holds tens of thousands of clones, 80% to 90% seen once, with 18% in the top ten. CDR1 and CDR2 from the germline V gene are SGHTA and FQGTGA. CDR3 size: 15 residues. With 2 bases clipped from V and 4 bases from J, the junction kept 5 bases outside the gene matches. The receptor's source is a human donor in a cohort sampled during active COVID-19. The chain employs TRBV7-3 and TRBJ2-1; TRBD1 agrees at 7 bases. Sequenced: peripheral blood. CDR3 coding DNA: TGTGCCAGCAGCTTATGGCAGGGGGAATACAATGAGCAGTTCTTC. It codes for CASSLWQGEYNEQFF.